These T cell receptor beta chains were read from a single sample in a study of identical twins. TCRdb passed the 5' RACE reads through MiXCR, listing each CDR3 protein once. The table lists roughly 630,000 distinct CDR3 sequences, less than 9% of them singletons. This sample was also put to use in a study of yellow fever vaccine responses in identical twins.

What was sequenced was PBMCs. Receptors originate from a woman younger than 35 in good health. Each CDR3 is given with its conserved first and last residue. The D gene is left open where the match is weak. The size of a clone is reported for some rows only, either as once, few or many, or as a class for expanded clones.

d_call j_call v_call clone_size cdr3_nt cdr3_aa
TRBD2 TRBJ2-3 TRBV20-1 few TGCAGTGCTAGAGACGGGACTAGGAGTGGGGATACGCAGTATTTT CSARDGTRSGDTQYF
NA TRBJ2-3 TRBV12-3/TRBV12-4 few TGTGCCAGCAAAAAGGACAGCACAGATACGCAGTATTTT CASKKDSTDTQYF
TRBD2 TRBJ2-7 TRBV3-1 few TGTGCCAGCAGCCCTCAGCGGGGGTTCGCCTACGAGCAGTACTTC CASSPQRGFAYEQYF
NA TRBJ2-6 TRBV6-2/TRBV6-3 NA TGTGCCAGCAGTAGTCGACAGAACTCTGGGGCCAACGTCCTGACTTTC CASSSRQNSGANVLTF
NA TRBJ2-2 TRBV29-1 many TGCAGCGTTGTGGGGGAGCGGACCAACTCGGGGGAGCTGTTTTTT CSVVGERTNSGELFF
NA TRBJ2-1 TRBV6-5 few TGTGCCAGCAGTTACTCGTGGACCATGTCCGATGAGCAGTTCTTC CASSYSWTMSDEQFF
NA TRBJ2-3 TRBV24-1 few TGTGCCACCAGTGATGACATTAGCCTTAGCACAGATACGCAGTATTTT CATSDDISLSTDTQYF
NA TRBJ1-5 TRBV2 NA TGTGCCAGCAGTGACCCAGGCAACAATCAGCCCCAGCATTTT CASSDPGNNQPQHF
TRBD2 TRBJ2-1 TRBV19 NA TGTGCCAGTAGGGGTAGCGGGATTTTCAATGAGCAGTTCTTC CASRGSGIFNEQFF
NA TRBJ2-5 TRBV10-3 few TGTGCCATCAGTGAGCCCCTCATAGGGGAGACCCAGTACTTC CAISEPLIGETQYF
NA TRBJ2-3 TRBV12-3/TRBV12-4 NA TGTGCCAGCAGCTTCAGGTCCCCTCGCACAGATACGCAGTATTTT CASSFRSPRTDTQYF
NA TRBJ2-2 TRBV5-1 few TGCGCCAGCAGCCCTGGGGAGGTCACCGGGGAGCTGTTTTTT CASSPGEVTGELFF
NA TRBJ2-7 TRBV5-1 NA TGCGCCAGCAGCTTGCTAATAACTGACGAGCAGTACTTC CASSLLITDEQYF
NA TRBJ1-4 TRBV6-2/TRBV6-3 many TGTGCCAGCAGCAGCACCCCCGGGGGTGGAATTGGAGCCGTGGAAAAACTGTTTTTT CASSSTPGGGIGAVEKLFF
TRBD2 TRBJ2-1 TRBV6-1 many TGTGCCAGCAGGGAGCCGGGACTAGCGAAATACAATGAGCAGTTCTTC CASREPGLAKYNEQFF
NA TRBJ2-3 TRBV4-1 many TGCGCCAGCAGCCAAGTCAGAGTAGCGGTGGGCACAGATACGCAGTATTTT CASSQVRVAVGTDTQYF
TRBD2 TRBJ2-1 TRBV20-1 many TGCAGTGCTAGAGGGGAACTAGCGGGAAATGAGCAGTTCTTC CSARGELAGNEQFF
NA TRBJ2-4 TRBV4-1 many TGCGCCAGCAGCCAAGTTAGAACCGGTCAGTCGAACATTCAGTACTTC CASSQVRTGQSNIQYF
NA TRBJ2-7 TRBV20-1 many TGCAGTGCCGAAGGGTCGCTCGGGAACGAGCAGTACTTC CSAEGSLGNEQYF
TRBD1 TRBJ1-3 TRBV5-1 few TGCGCCAGCAGCTCGGGGACAGGGACTGGAAACACCATATATTTT CASSSGTGTGNTIYF
NA TRBJ1-2 TRBV6-1 few TGTGCCAGCAGGCCAGGGACGCTTACTAACTATGGCTACACCTTC CASRPGTLTNYGYTF
NA TRBJ2-3 TRBV7-9 many TGTGCCAGCAGCTTAGGGTTAACTAGCACAGATACGCAGTATTTT CASSLGLTSTDTQYF
NA TRBJ2-5 TRBV11-2 many TGTGCCAGCACCCGTGCAGGGGAGCGAGAGACCCAGTACTTC CASTRAGERETQYF
TRBD1 TRBJ2-5 TRBV5-1 NA TGCGCCAGCAGCGGGGGACAGGGAGGCGCGGAGACCCAGTACTTC CASSGGQGGAETQYF
TRBD1 TRBJ2-7 TRBV4-1 many TGCGCCAGCAGCCTTCCGGGACAGGGGGCCTACGAGCAGTACTTC CASSLPGQGAYEQYF
NA TRBJ2-1 TRBV2 NA TGTGCCAGCAGTCCACCCCGACAGGAGCAGTTCTTC CASSPPRQEQFF
NA TRBJ1-2 TRBV24-1 many TGTGCCACCCAAGAGCCGGGGAGATATGGCTACACCTTC CATQEPGRYGYTF
TRBD2 TRBJ2-5 TRBV20-1 NA TGCAGTGCGGTTATAGCGGGAGATAGGGAGACCCAGTACTTC CSAVIAGDRETQYF
NA TRBJ2-1 TRBV7-3 many TGTGCCAGCAGCTCCCTGCCGGGTGAGCAGTTCTTC CASSSLPGEQFF
NA TRBJ2-7 TRBV7-9 many TGTGCCAGCAGCTTAGGGGCTAGCGTTTCCTACGAGCAGTACTTC CASSLGASVSYEQYF
NA TRBJ2-2 TRBV28 NA TGTGCCAGCATCCCGGGTAGCGGGAACACCGGGGAGCTGTTTTTT CASIPGSGNTGELFF
NA TRBJ2-1 TRBV24-1 many TGTGCCACCAGTGCCCTTCAGTTCTTC CATSALQFF
NA TRBJ1-2 TRBV6-5 many TGTGCCAGCAGTTACGGGACGGGGTCCGCTACTAACTATGGCTACACCTTC CASSYGTGSATNYGYTF
NA TRBJ1-1 TRBV12-3/TRBV12-4 many TGTGCCAGCAGTCCCACAGGGACCGGCACTGAAGCTTTCTTT CASSPTGTGTEAFF
NA TRBJ1-5 TRBV12-3/TRBV12-4 many TGTGCCAGCTCACCACCCAATCAGCCCCAGCATTTT CASSPPNQPQHF
NA TRBJ2-4 TRBV21-1 NA TGCGCCAGCAGCAAAATTTGGGGGATTCTCAGGGACATTCAGTACTTC CASSKIWGILRDIQYF
NA TRBJ2-3 TRBV21-1 NA TGTGCCAGCGATAGGCTTTTCACAGATACGCAGTATTTT CASDRLFTDTQYF
NA TRBJ1-2 TRBV12-3/TRBV12-4 few TGTGCCAGCAGGCCCCCCGGGGACCACTATGGCTACACCTTC CASRPPGDHYGYTF
NA TRBJ2-2 TRBV6-4 many TGTGCCAGCAGTGATGTAGGGTCCGGGGAGCTGTTTTTT CASSDVGSGELFF
NA TRBJ2-2 TRBV2 once TGTGCCAGCAGTGTCTCCGGGAACACGAACACCGGGGAGCTGTTTTTT CASSVSGNTNTGELFF
NA TRBJ2-1 TRBV10-2 few TGCGCCAGCAGTGAGTCGAACAGGGTATACAATGAGCAGTTCTTC CASSESNRVYNEQFF
NA TRBJ1-5 TRBV7-2 many TGTGCCAGCAGCTTAGGGGCGCGAAGCAATCAGCCCCAGCATTTT CASSLGARSNQPQHF
NA TRBJ2-1 TRBV11-2 NA TGTGCCAGAAGCTTAGTAGGGGGGCCCTACAATGAGCAGTTCTTC CARSLVGGPYNEQFF
NA TRBJ1-6 TRBV20-1 few TGCAGGGGGACACACAGGCCCCTTACGTTTAATTCACCCCTCCACTTT CRGTHRPLTFNSPLHF
NA TRBJ1-2 TRBV12-3/TRBV12-4 NA TGTGCCAGCAGTTTTGGCAGGATCTATGGCTACACCTTC CASSFGRIYGYTF